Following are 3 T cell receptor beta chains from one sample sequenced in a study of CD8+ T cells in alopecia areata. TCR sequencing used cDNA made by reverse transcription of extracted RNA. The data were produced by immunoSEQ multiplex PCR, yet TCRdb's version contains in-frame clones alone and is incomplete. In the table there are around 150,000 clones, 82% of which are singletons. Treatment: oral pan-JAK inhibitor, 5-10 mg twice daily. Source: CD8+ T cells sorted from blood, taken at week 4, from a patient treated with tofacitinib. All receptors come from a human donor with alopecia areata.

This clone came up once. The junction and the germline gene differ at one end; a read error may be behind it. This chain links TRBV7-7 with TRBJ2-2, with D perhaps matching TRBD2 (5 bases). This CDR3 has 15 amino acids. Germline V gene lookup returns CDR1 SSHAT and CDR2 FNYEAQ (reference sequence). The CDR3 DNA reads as TGTGCTAGCAGCCCCGGGGTAGCGAACACCGGGGAGCTGTTTTTT. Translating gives CASSPGVANTGELFF.

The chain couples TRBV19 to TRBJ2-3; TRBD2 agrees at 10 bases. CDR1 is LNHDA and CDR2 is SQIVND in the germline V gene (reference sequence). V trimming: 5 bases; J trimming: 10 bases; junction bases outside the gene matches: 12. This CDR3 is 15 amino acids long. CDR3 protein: CASSLASGGPHPQYF. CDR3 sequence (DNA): TGTGCCAGTAGTCTGGCTAGCGGGGGCCCCCATCCGCAGTATTTT.

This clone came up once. CDR3 in DNA: TGTGCCAGCAGCTTGCCCGGAGAGCAAGAGACCCAGTACTTC. It codes for CASSLPGEQETQYF. The gene calls are TRBV5-4 and TRBJ2-5; D unclear. CDR1 is SGHNT and CDR2 is YYREEE in the germline V gene (reference sequence). The CDR3 has 14 amino acids. Trimming removed 1 base at V and 2 bases at J, with 9 bases between.